The rows below give T cell receptor beta chains drawn from one sample of a study of response to subunit inactivated influenza vaccine. TCRdb passed the RT-PCR reads through MiXCR, listing each CDR3 protein once. This repertoire shows 700,000 to 900,000 distinct CDR3 sequences, 20% to 25% found once; its top ten account for about a tenth. The sequenced sample was PBMCs from blood, obtained about 5 days after vaccination. These receptors originate from a man aged 50-60 years who received an inactivated influenza vaccine. Both conserved end residues are part of each CDR3. Each record gives: D gene, J gene, CDR3 length, clone size, V gene, CDR3 DNA, CDR3 protein. A D gene is named only where the DNA matches it firmly. Clone sizes are given selectively: once, few, many, or a class where the clone is expanded.

d_call: -; j_call: TRBJ2-5; cdr3_length: 13; clone_size: -; v_call: TRBV7-2; cdr3_nt: TGTGCCAGCAGCGACCGGGTGGTTGGGACCCAGTACTTC; cdr3_aa: CASSDRVVGTQYF
d_call: TRBD2; j_call: TRBJ2-1; cdr3_length: 15; clone_size: few; v_call: TRBV11-2; cdr3_nt: TGTGCCAGCATAACTAGCGGGTTATCTGAAGGTGAGCAGTTCTTC; cdr3_aa: CASITSGLSEGEQFF
d_call: TRBD1; j_call: TRBJ2-7; cdr3_length: 13; clone_size: few; v_call: TRBV29-1; cdr3_nt: TGCAGCGTTGCACAGGGGACCTCCTACGAGCAGTACTTC; cdr3_aa: CSVAQGTSYEQYF
d_call: -; j_call: TRBJ1-1; cdr3_length: 16; clone_size: few; v_call: TRBV12-3/TRBV12-4; cdr3_nt: TGTGCCAGCAGTTCCAGGGGAGGAGGAATGAACACTGAAGCTTTCTTT; cdr3_aa: CASSSRGGGMNTEAFF
d_call: TRBD2; j_call: TRBJ2-5; cdr3_length: 17; clone_size: -; v_call: TRBV7-2; cdr3_nt: TGTGCCAGCAGCTTAGTTTTATCGGGGGGGCAGAAAGAGACCCAGTACTTC; cdr3_aa: CASSLVLSGGQKETQYF
d_call: -; j_call: TRBJ2-5; cdr3_length: 16; clone_size: few; v_call: TRBV24-1; cdr3_nt: TGTGCCACCAGTGAGGCCTCGGGGGGCGTTAAGGAGACCCAGTACTTC; cdr3_aa: CATSEASGGVKETQYF
d_call: -; j_call: TRBJ2-3; cdr3_length: 14; clone_size: few; v_call: TRBV20-1; cdr3_nt: TGCAGTGCTAGGGACAGCGGCCCACAGGATACGCAGTATTTT; cdr3_aa: CSARDSGPQDTQYF
d_call: TRBD1; j_call: TRBJ1-2; cdr3_length: 14; clone_size: -; v_call: TRBV15; cdr3_nt: TGTGCCACCAGCAGGGACAGGGGGACCTATGGCTACACCTTC; cdr3_aa: CATSRDRGTYGYTF
d_call: -; j_call: TRBJ2-4; cdr3_length: 12; clone_size: few; v_call: TRBV12-3/TRBV12-4; cdr3_nt: TGTGCCAGCAGAGCTCAGGGCACCATTCAGTACTTC; cdr3_aa: CASRAQGTIQYF
d_call: -; j_call: TRBJ2-7; cdr3_length: 12; clone_size: few; v_call: TRBV10-3; cdr3_nt: TGTGCCATCAGCGCGGACACCTACGAGCAGTACTTC; cdr3_aa: CAISADTYEQYF
d_call: TRBD1; j_call: TRBJ1-1; cdr3_length: 14; clone_size: few; v_call: TRBV6-1; cdr3_nt: TGTGCCAGCAGCCGCGACAGGGGATTAATGGAAGCTTTCTTT; cdr3_aa: CASSRDRGLMEAFF
d_call: -; j_call: TRBJ2-3; cdr3_length: 16; clone_size: -; v_call: TRBV10-3; cdr3_nt: TGTGCCATCAGTAACGCAGGGGCAAAGGGCACAGATACGCAGTATTTT; cdr3_aa: CAISNAGAKGTDTQYF
d_call: -; j_call: TRBJ2-7; cdr3_length: 11; clone_size: -; v_call: TRBV5-1; cdr3_nt: TGCGCCAGCAGCGGGGGAGTCGAGCAGTACTTC; cdr3_aa: CASSGGVEQYF
d_call: -; j_call: TRBJ2-4; cdr3_length: 14; clone_size: -; v_call: TRBV7-2; cdr3_nt: TGTGCCAGCAGCTTAATCGGGGCCCAAAACATTCAGTACTTC; cdr3_aa: CASSLIGAQNIQYF
d_call: TRBD2; j_call: TRBJ2-2; cdr3_length: 16; clone_size: few; v_call: TRBV9; cdr3_nt: TGTGCCAGCAGCGTAGCGGCGGGGGGTGTCCCCGGGGAGCTGTTTTTT; cdr3_aa: CASSVAAGGVPGELFF
d_call: -; j_call: TRBJ2-7; cdr3_length: 13; clone_size: few; v_call: TRBV30; cdr3_nt: TGTGCCTGGAGCGTACAGAGGGCCCTGGAGCAGTACTTC; cdr3_aa: CAWSVQRALEQYF
d_call: TRBD1; j_call: TRBJ2-5; cdr3_length: 14; clone_size: few; v_call: TRBV7-9; cdr3_nt: TGTGCCAGCAGTTTCACAGGGGTATGGGAGACCCAGTACTTC; cdr3_aa: CASSFTGVWETQYF
d_call: -; j_call: TRBJ1-4; cdr3_length: 15; clone_size: few; v_call: TRBV12-3/TRBV12-4; cdr3_nt: TGTGCCAGCAGGGTCGACAGAGCAACTAATGAAAAACTGTTTTTT; cdr3_aa: CASRVDRATNEKLFF
d_call: TRBD2; j_call: TRBJ2-3; cdr3_length: 18; clone_size: -; v_call: TRBV28; cdr3_nt: TGTGCCAGCAGATTCGGGACTAGCGGGGGGTTTAACCTAGATACGCAGTATTTT; cdr3_aa: CASRFGTSGGFNLDTQYF
d_call: -; j_call: TRBJ1-1; cdr3_length: 15; clone_size: -; v_call: TRBV12-3/TRBV12-4; cdr3_nt: TGTGCCAGCAGTTTCGGAACAGGGAGGGGCACTGAAGCTTTCTTT; cdr3_aa: CASSFGTGRGTEAFF
d_call: -; j_call: TRBJ1-1; cdr3_length: 15; clone_size: -; v_call: TRBV6-5; cdr3_nt: TGTGCCAGCAGTTACTTCGGTCCGATGAACACTGAAGCTTTCTTT; cdr3_aa: CASSYFGPMNTEAFF
d_call: TRBD2; j_call: TRBJ2-7; cdr3_length: 15; clone_size: few; v_call: TRBV29-1; cdr3_nt: TGCAGCGTTGAAGATCGACTAGCGGGAGCCTACGAGCAGTACTTC; cdr3_aa: CSVEDRLAGAYEQYF
d_call: TRBD2; j_call: TRBJ2-7; cdr3_length: 17; clone_size: -; v_call: TRBV10-2; cdr3_nt: TGCGCCAGCAGTGAGGTAGGGCTAGCGGATGCACTTGACGAGCAGTACTTC; cdr3_aa: CASSEVGLADALDEQYF
d_call: TRBD1; j_call: TRBJ2-5; cdr3_length: 15; clone_size: -; v_call: TRBV12-3/TRBV12-4; cdr3_nt: TGTGCCAGCAGCCTCGGGACAGGGATGAGGGAGACCCAGTACTTC; cdr3_aa: CASSLGTGMRETQYF
d_call: TRBD1; j_call: TRBJ1-2; cdr3_length: 13; clone_size: -; v_call: TRBV7-9; cdr3_nt: TGTGCCAGCAGCTTATACAGGGGTTATGGCTACACCTTC; cdr3_aa: CASSLYRGYGYTF
d_call: -; j_call: TRBJ2-7; cdr3_length: 15; clone_size: few; v_call: TRBV14; cdr3_nt: TGTGCCAGCAGCCAAGGGCCAGTCAGATACTACGAGCAGTACTTC; cdr3_aa: CASSQGPVRYYEQYF
d_call: -; j_call: TRBJ2-2; cdr3_length: 14; clone_size: -; v_call: TRBV2; cdr3_nt: TGTGCCACAACCAGGCTAGCGAACACCGGGGAGCTGTTTTTT; cdr3_aa: CATTRLANTGELFF
d_call: TRBD2; j_call: TRBJ2-5; cdr3_length: 14; clone_size: few; v_call: TRBV20-1; cdr3_nt: TGCAGTGCTAGAGATAGCGGGGGGGTGGAGACCCAGTACTTC; cdr3_aa: CSARDSGGVETQYF
d_call: TRBD2; j_call: TRBJ2-3; cdr3_length: 16; clone_size: few; v_call: TRBV6-5; cdr3_nt: TGTGCCAGCAGTTACTCTAGCGGGAGGAGCACAGATACGCAGTATTTT; cdr3_aa: CASSYSSGRSTDTQYF
d_call: -; j_call: TRBJ2-2; cdr3_length: 13; clone_size: -; v_call: TRBV5-1; cdr3_nt: TGCGCCAGCAGGAGACTTAGCACCGGGGAGCTGTTTTTT; cdr3_aa: CASRRLSTGELFF
d_call: TRBD2; j_call: TRBJ2-1; cdr3_length: 14; clone_size: many; v_call: TRBV29-1; cdr3_nt: TGCAGCGTTGAGCTAGCGGGAGCCTACAATGAGCAGTTCTTC; cdr3_aa: CSVELAGAYNEQFF
d_call: -; j_call: TRBJ1-6; cdr3_length: 13; clone_size: many; v_call: TRBV5-1; cdr3_nt: TGCGCCAGCAGCTTGGCCGGTCGATCACCCCTCCACTTT; cdr3_aa: CASSLAGRSPLHF
d_call: TRBD2; j_call: TRBJ2-5; cdr3_length: 14; clone_size: many; v_call: TRBV7-9; cdr3_nt: TGTGCCAGCAGCGCTAGCGGCAAGGTGGAGACCCAGTACTTC; cdr3_aa: CASSASGKVETQYF
d_call: -; j_call: TRBJ2-3; cdr3_length: 15; clone_size: many; v_call: TRBV12-3/TRBV12-4; cdr3_nt: TGTGCCAGCACCTGGAGGCTAGGAGGCACAGATACGCAGTATTTT; cdr3_aa: CASTWRLGGTDTQYF
d_call: -; j_call: TRBJ1-2; cdr3_length: 12; clone_size: few; v_call: TRBV4-3; cdr3_nt: TGCGCCAGCAGCCAAGATAACTATGGCTACACCTTC; cdr3_aa: CASSQDNYGYTF
d_call: -; j_call: TRBJ1-5; cdr3_length: 13; clone_size: -; v_call: TRBV10-3; cdr3_nt: TGTGCCATCAACCAAGAGCGGGGGTCGCCCCAGCATTTT; cdr3_aa: CAINQERGSPQHF
d_call: -; j_call: TRBJ1-2; cdr3_length: 12; clone_size: -; v_call: TRBV12-3/TRBV12-4; cdr3_nt: TGTGCCAGCAGTCCTCAGGGTTGGGGCTACACCTTC; cdr3_aa: CASSPQGWGYTF
d_call: TRBD1; j_call: TRBJ2-1; cdr3_length: 16; clone_size: -; v_call: TRBV6-1; cdr3_nt: TGTGCCAGCAGTGAATACGGGACAGGCCTCTACAATGAGCAGTTCTTC; cdr3_aa: CASSEYGTGLYNEQFF
d_call: TRBD2; j_call: TRBJ2-7; cdr3_length: 15; clone_size: -; v_call: TRBV5-1; cdr3_nt: TGCGCCAGCAGCCCTACCAGCGGGAGGCATTTCGAGCAGTACTTC; cdr3_aa: CASSPTSGRHFEQYF
d_call: TRBD2; j_call: TRBJ2-3; cdr3_length: 19; clone_size: few; v_call: TRBV6-2/TRBV6-3; cdr3_nt: TGTGCCAGCAGTTCCCTTGTCCTAGCGGGGGGGCACTTTCCAGATACGCAGTATTTT; cdr3_aa: CASSSLVLAGGHFPDTQYF
d_call: -; j_call: TRBJ2-5; cdr3_length: 15; clone_size: -; v_call: TRBV7-2; cdr3_nt: TGTGCCAGCCAGGGGAACTCTTGGTACCAAGAGACCCAGTACTTC; cdr3_aa: CASQGNSWYQETQYF